These 21 T cell receptor beta chains came from one sample sequenced in a study of CD8 T cells in ankylosing spondylitis. Study-wide results and caveats: The study identified a TCR beta motif of about eight highly homologous variants that appeared characteristic of ankylosing spondylitis blood.

No cognate antigen is known for these TCRs. One entry per CDR3 protein results from TCRdb running MiXCR on the 5' RACE reads. The data show a few hundred thousand distinct CDR3 sequences, about a sixth seen once. Sequenced material: blood, either unsorted or a sorted T cell fraction (not recorded which). The receptor set was obtained from a male donor with ankylosing spondylitis.

This chain connects TRBV4-2 to TRBJ2-7; D possibly matches TRBD1 or TRBD2 (5 bases each). Germline V lookup: CDR1 LGHNA, CDR2 YNFKEQ. CDR3 length: 15 amino acids. V lost 8 bases and J 2 bases, leaving 19 bases between the germline ends. For the CDR3, the DNA is TGTGCCAGCGGGGGTGAGGCGTACGGGACCTACGAGCAGTACTTC. This gives the protein CASGGEAYGTYEQYF.

This clonotype was counted many times. The CDR3, as DNA: TGTGCCAGCAGCCCCCTGCGTGGGGTATTGGATGAGCAGTTCTTC. This translates into CASSPLRGVLDEQFF. The chain is built from TRBV14 and TRBJ2-1; no reliable D call. This CDR3 has 15 amino acids. Germline values: CDR1 SGHDN, CDR2 FVKESK. Trimming shortened V by 4 bases and J by 8 bases, and 18 bases separated the two germline ends.

The chain couples TRBV11-2 to TRBJ2-2; 10 nucleotides align to TRBD2. This CDR3 is 15 amino acids long. V was pared by 3 bases and J by 5 bases, with 3 bases of the junction left unmatched. The germline gives CDR1 SGHAT, CDR2 FQNNGV. CDR3 DNA: TGTGCCAGCAGCTTTGAACTAGCGGGGACCGGGGAGCTGTTTTTT. Its protein is CASSFELAGTGELFF. The variable domain in full, with the rest retrieved from reference TRBV11-2 and TRBJ2-2, is EAGVAQSPRYKIIEKRQSVAFWCNPISGHATLYWYQQILGQGPKLLIQFQNNGVVDDSQLPKDRFSAERLKGVDSTLKIQPAKLEDSAVYLCASSFELAGTGELFFGEGSRLTVL.

This rearrangement joins TRBV15 to TRBJ2-7; TRBD2 is a possible D gene (5 bases). The V end lost 5 bases, the J end lost 3 bases, and 11 bases lay between the germline ends. CDR3 length equals 13 residues. The germline CDR1 and CDR2 sequences are LNHNV and YYDKDF (reference sequence). This chain's CDR3 is CATSGTRGYEQYF. DNA of the CDR3: TGTGCCACCAGCGGAACACGGGGCTACGAGCAGTACTTC.

The chain combines TRBV2 with TRBJ2-7; 7 nucleotides agree with TRBD2. V was clipped by 5 bases and J by 2 bases; unmatched bases: 6. CDR3 length: 14 residues. Germline lookup yields CDR1 SNHLY and CDR2 FYNNEI. The CDR3 DNA is TGTGCCAGCAGTTATGAGCGGGACGCCTACGAGCAGTACTTC. Encoded protein: CASSYERDAYEQYF.

The chain links TRBV27 to TRBJ2-3; tentatively, D is TRBD2 (5 bases). Per the germline V gene, CDR1 is MNHEY and CDR2 is SMNVEV (reference sequence). This CDR3 comprises 14 residues. V lost 7 bases, J lost 5 bases, and 16 bases lay in between. The CDR3 reads CASTWGGAGDTQYF. The CDR3 nucleotides read TGTGCCAGCACCTGGGGTGGCGCGGGAGATACGCAGTATTTT.

The chain is built from TRBV3-1 and TRBJ2-3; 7 nucleotides agree with TRBD2. There are 17 residues in the CDR3. Germline CDR1 and CDR2: LGHDT and YNNKEL (reference sequence). Germline trimming cut 0 bases from V and 5 bases from J; bases unmatched to any gene: 11. The CDR3 loop reads CASSQDLASGAGDTQYF. CDR3 DNA sequence: TGTGCCAGCAGCCAAGATTTGGCTAGCGGTGCGGGAGATACGCAGTATTTT.

This clonotype was picked up many times. The genes are TRBV27 and TRBJ2-7, with D perhaps matching TRBD1 (6 bases). The germline CDR1 and CDR2 sequences are MNHEY and SMNVEV (reference sequence). Trimming left V 7 bases short and J 0 bases short, with 13 bases between. This CDR3 has 14 amino acids. Here the CDR3 reads CASKGGSPSYEQYF. The CDR3 DNA reads TGTGCCAGCAAAGGGGGAAGTCCCTCCTACGAGCAGTACTTC.

This clonotype was seen ten or more times. The CDR3 coding sequence is TGTGCCAGCAGCCAAGCGGACCGACAACCTATCACAGATACGCAGTATTTT. Translating gives CASSQADRQPITDTQYF. The chain couples TRBV4-2 to TRBJ2-3; D not resolved. CDR3 length equals 17 residues. The germline gives CDR1 LGHNA, CDR2 YNFKEQ. V dropped 1 base and J dropped 2 bases, with 16 bases sitting between them.

The chain recombines TRBV29-1 with TRBJ2-7, with D possibly matching TRBD2 (5 bases). Germline V gene data show CDR1 as SQVTM and CDR2 as ANQGSEA. V lost 3 bases and J lost 2, with 14 bases in between. The CDR3 is 14 amino acids. The CDR3 loop reads CSVETNFETYEQYF. The CDR3 coding sequence is TGCAGCGTTGAGACTAACTTTGAGACCTACGAGCAGTACTTC.

In nucleotides, the CDR3 is TGTGCCAGCAGCCAAGTGGAATTAACGGGATTTGAAAAACTGTTTTTT. Translation gives CASSQVELTGFEKLFF. The rearrangement links TRBV3-1 to TRBJ1-4; no clear D. Germline V CDR1 and CDR2: LGHDT, YNNKEL (reference sequence). Trimming removed 1 base from V and 7 bases from J, with 16 bases in between. There are 16 residues in the CDR3.

This chain links TRBV4-1 with TRBJ1-1; weak D call: TRBD1 (5 bases). Trimming took off 8 bases at V and 7 bases at J, with 11 bases between the two ends. Germline CDR1 MGHRA, CDR2 YSYEKL. The CDR3 loop spans 11 amino acids. The CDR3 region is CASRSGGEAFF. CDR3 DNA sequence: TGCGCCAGCCGAAGTGGGGGTGAAGCTTTCTTT.

In this sample, this clonotype turned up a few times. V gene TRBV30 combines with J gene TRBJ2-1; a possible D gene is TRBD2 (7 bases). The CDR3 runs to 12 residues. CDR1 is GTSNPN, CDR2 SVGIG, per germline (reference sequence). V lost 2 bases to trimming and J lost 8 bases, with 10 bases between them. CDR3: CAWSRGGHEQFF. The CDR3 nucleotides read TGTGCCTGGAGTAGGGGGGGCCATGAGCAGTTCTTC.

This clonotype occurred a few times. The chain joins TRBV29-1 to TRBJ2-3; a weak D match, TRBD2 (5 bases). This CDR3 spans 13 amino acids. V was shortened by 3 bases and J by 0 bases, with 7 bases between the two germline ends. Germline CDR1 reads SQVTM; CDR2 reads ANQGSEA. Here the CDR3 reads CSVDWTSTDTQYF. The CDR3 nucleotides are TGCAGCGTTGACTGGACTAGCACAGATACGCAGTATTTT.

This sequence joins TRBV5-1 and TRBJ2-3; no firm D call. Germline CDR1 SGHRS, CDR2 YFSETQ. V gave up 4 bases and J gave up 2 bases, with 8 bases separating them. This CDR3 spans 13 amino acids. CDR3 sequence: CASSADNTDTQYF. The CDR3 nucleotides are TGCGCCAGCAGCGCCGACAACACAGATACGCAGTATTTT. Full variable domain (rest looked up from reference TRBV5-1 and TRBJ2-3): KAGVTQTPRYLIKTRGQQVTLSCSPISGHRSVSWYQQTPGQGLQFLFEYFSETQRNKGNFPGRFSGRQFSNSRSEMNVSTLELGDSALYLCASSADNTDTQYFGPGTRLTVL.

The chain carries TRBV4-2 and TRBJ1-1; D not resolved. CDR1 and CDR2 (germline): LGHNA, YNFKEQ. Trimming removed 4 bases from V and 1 base from J, with 10 bases in between. This CDR3 has 14 residues. This CDR3 is CASSPRSENTEAFF. The CDR3 coding sequence is TGTGCCAGCAGCCCTCGGAGCGAGAACACTGAAGCTTTCTTT.

The chain combines TRBV7-9 with TRBJ2-5; 8 bases are shared with TRBD2. Germline V gene lookup returns CDR1 SEHNR and CDR2 FQNEAQ (reference sequence). CDR3 length: 15 amino acids. J was trimmed by 5 bases and V by 4 bases; bases with no gene match: 9. The DNA for the CDR3 is TGTGCCAGCAGCTCTTTAGCGGGGATTCAGGAGACCCAGTACTTC. Encoded protein: CASSSLAGIQETQYF.

This clonotype was observed at least ten times. V gene TRBV5-1 combines with J gene TRBJ2-3; D gene ambiguous. The length of the CDR3 is 12 residues. Germline V CDR1 and CDR2: SGHRS, YFSETQ. V lost 4 bases and J lost 11, with 14 bases in between. The DNA of the CDR3 is TGCGCCAGCAGCCCGGACCCTTCTGAGCAGTATTTT. Its translation: CASSPDPSEQYF.

The chain joins TRBV14 to TRBJ2-2; 9 nucleotides agree with TRBD2. There are 17 residues in the CDR3. CDR1 SGHDN and CDR2 FVKESK come from the germline V gene. After removal of 4 bases from V and 3 bases from J, the junction contained 9 bases not matched to a gene. The CDR3 region is CASSRLLAGADTGELFF. The CDR3 DNA reads as TGTGCCAGCAGCCGCTTATTAGCGGGGGCGGACACCGGGGAGCTGTTTTTT.

This chain connects TRBV6-4 to TRBJ2-3; 9 bases are shared with TRBD2. Germline V gives CDR1 MRHNA, CDR2 SNTAGT. V gave up 5 bases and J gave up 5 bases; unmatched junction bases: 5. The CDR3 length is 14 residues. This chain's CDR3 is CASSRAGGGDTQYF. The CDR3 DNA reads TGTGCCAGCAGTCGAGCGGGAGGAGGAGATACGCAGTATTTT.

The chain employs TRBV5-1 and TRBJ2-7; TRBD1 matches 10 bases. Germline V gene lookup returns CDR1 SGHRS and CDR2 YFSETQ. CDR3 length: 15 residues. V lost 4 bases, J lost 0 bases, and 4 bases stayed unmatched. The CDR3 bases are TGCGCCAGCAGCACCTGGACAGGGGGCTCCTACGAGCAGTACTTC. This encodes CASSTWTGGSYEQYF.